The rows below give T cell receptor beta chains drawn from one sample of a study of T cell responses to AZD1222 COVID-19 vaccine. The assay was immunoSEQ multiplex PCR, and TCRdb's table has in-frame clones only and misses some. The table lists about 79,000 clones, around 82% of them singletons, with approximately 1.4% in the top ten. Sequenced material: peripheral blood, taken 28 days after the second AZD1222 dose. The source of these receptors is an adult who received the AZD1222 COVID-19 vaccine. Each CDR3 is given with its conserved first and last residue. The D gene is left open where the match is weak. Clone size is not always given. Where it is, it says once, few, many or a class for expanded clones.

v_gene: TRBV24-1
abundance: -
d_gene: -
j_gene: TRBJ2-2
CDR3aa: CATSDTGTNAGELFF
CDR3nt: TGTGCCACCAGTGATACCGGGACCAATGCCGGGGAGCTGTTTTTT

v_gene: TRBV29-1
abundance: -
d_gene: TRBD2
j_gene: TRBJ2-7
CDR3aa: CSVDGSSGSYEQYF
CDR3nt: TGCAGCGTTGACGGTTCTAGCGGGAGCTACGAGCAGTACTTC

v_gene: TRBV7-6
abundance: -
d_gene: -
j_gene: TRBJ2-1
CDR3aa: CASSGPVAEQFF
CDR3nt: TGTGCCAGCAGCGGCCCCGTGGCTGAGCAGTTCTTC

v_gene: TRBV19
abundance: once
d_gene: TRBD1
j_gene: TRBJ1-2
CDR3aa: CASSQGAGYGYTF
CDR3nt: TGTGCCAGTAGCCAGGGGGCCGGCTATGGCTACACCTTC

v_gene: TRBV7-2
abundance: -
d_gene: -
j_gene: TRBJ1-5
CDR3aa: CASSLGPPNSNQPQHF
CDR3nt: TGTGCCAGCAGCTTAGGTCCACCAAATAGCAATCAGCCCCAGCATTTT

v_gene: TRBV29-1
abundance: -
d_gene: -
j_gene: TRBJ2-2
CDR3aa: CSVQDGGTGELFF
CDR3nt: TGCAGCGTCCAGGACGGCGGAACCGGGGAGCTGTTTTTT

v_gene: TRBV6-5
abundance: -
d_gene: -
j_gene: TRBJ2-7
CDR3aa: CASSFRSAEYEQYF
CDR3nt: TGTGCCAGCAGTTTTAGATCTGCCGAATACGAGCAGTACTTC

v_gene: TRBV3-1/TRBV3-2
abundance: once
d_gene: TRBD2
j_gene: TRBJ2-7
CDR3aa: CASSHGRDTSGRTYEQYF
CDR3nt: TGTGCCAGCAGCCACGGGAGGGATACTAGCGGGAGAACCTACGAGCAGTACTTC

v_gene: TRBV2
abundance: -
d_gene: -
j_gene: TRBJ2-1
CDR3aa: CASKGIYNEQFF
CDR3nt: TGTGCCAGCAAAGGGATTTACAATGAGCAGTTCTTC

v_gene: TRBV6-5
abundance: once
d_gene: -
j_gene: TRBJ2-7
CDR3aa: CASSLKPMEVYEQYF
CDR3nt: TGTGCCAGCAGTTTGAAGCCCATGGAGGTCTACGAGCAGTACTTC

v_gene: TRBV7-8
abundance: -
d_gene: -
j_gene: TRBJ1-3
CDR3aa: CASSPTRTYLSGNTIYF
CDR3nt: TGTGCCAGCAGCCCTACAAGGACCTATCTCTCTGGAAACACCATATATTTT

v_gene: TRBV4-1
abundance: -
d_gene: TRBD2
j_gene: TRBJ2-1
CDR3aa: CASSLLRPSGINEQFF
CDR3nt: TGCGCCAGCAGCCTCCTCAGGCCTAGCGGGATTAATGAGCAGTTCTTC

v_gene: TRBV4-3
abundance: once
d_gene: TRBD2
j_gene: TRBJ2-1
CDR3aa: CASSRGTSGRGEQFF
CDR3nt: TGCGCCAGCAGCCGAGGGACTAGCGGACGCGGTGAGCAGTTCTTC

v_gene: TRBV6-5
abundance: -
d_gene: -
j_gene: TRBJ1-6
CDR3aa: CASSYSGRPYNSPLHF
CDR3nt: TGTGCCAGCAGTTATAGTGGCCGACCTTATAATTCACCCCTCCACTTT

v_gene: TRBV7-9
abundance: few
d_gene: -
j_gene: TRBJ1-2
CDR3aa: CASSPLTDYGYTF
CDR3nt: TGTGCCAGCAGCCCCTTGACAGACTATGGCTACACCTTC

v_gene: TRBV28
abundance: few
d_gene: TRBD1
j_gene: TRBJ1-4
CDR3aa: CASSFLRGQVTNEKLFF
CDR3nt: TGTGCCAGCAGTTTCCTCAGGGGGCAGGTGACTAATGAAAAACTGTTTTTT

v_gene: TRBV7-8
abundance: -
d_gene: TRBD2
j_gene: TRBJ2-7
CDR3aa: CASSLVPTGTSTTYEQYF
CDR3nt: TGTGCCAGCAGCTTAGTCCCAACCGGGACTAGTACCACCTACGAGCAGTACTTC

v_gene: TRBV28
abundance: -
d_gene: -
j_gene: TRBJ1-1
CDR3aa: CASSLGGSNTEAFF
CDR3nt: TGTGCCAGCAGTTTGGGGGGATCGAACACTGAAGCTTTCTTT

v_gene: TRBV4-1
abundance: -
d_gene: TRBD1
j_gene: TRBJ2-3
CDR3aa: CASSRGTGAVDTQYF
CDR3nt: TGCGCCAGCAGCCGGGGGACAGGGGCAGTGGATACGCAGTATTTT

v_gene: TRBV3-1/TRBV3-2
abundance: -
d_gene: -
j_gene: TRBJ1-2
CDR3aa: CASSQELNYGYTF
CDR3nt: TGTGCCAGCAGCCAAGAACTGAACTATGGCTACACCTTC

v_gene: TRBV30
abundance: -
d_gene: TRBD2
j_gene: TRBJ2-1
CDR3aa: CAWSGRERVF
CDR3nt: TGTGCCTGGAGTGGGCGGGAGCGGGTCTTC

v_gene: TRBV7-8
abundance: -
d_gene: -
j_gene: TRBJ1-1
CDR3aa: CASSPLGWGGVVTEAFF
CDR3nt: TGTGCCAGCAGCCCCCTAGGGTGGGGCGGTGTTGTCACTGAAGCTTTCTTT

v_gene: TRBV11-2
abundance: -
d_gene: -
j_gene: TRBJ1-1
CDR3aa: CASSLQGTEAFF
CDR3nt: TGTGCCAGCAGCCTCCAGGGTACTGAAGCTTTCTTT

v_gene: TRBV7-9
abundance: few
d_gene: -
j_gene: TRBJ1-6
CDR3aa: CASSLTGGHSPLHF
CDR3nt: TGTGCCAGCAGCTTAACAGGAGGGCATTCACCCCTCCACTTT

v_gene: TRBV10-3
abundance: few
d_gene: -
j_gene: TRBJ1-5
CDR3aa: CAIRGNNQPQHF
CDR3nt: TGTGCCATCAGAGGGAACAATCAGCCCCAGCATTTT

v_gene: TRBV27
abundance: -
d_gene: TRBD2
j_gene: TRBJ2-1
CDR3aa: CASSPPRASGTYNEQFF
CDR3nt: TGTGCCAGCAGTCCACCCCGGGCTAGCGGGACCTACAATGAGCAGTTCTTC

v_gene: TRBV15
abundance: -
d_gene: -
j_gene: TRBJ1-2
CDR3aa: CATSGGEAATYGYTF
CDR3nt: TGTGCCACCAGCGGCGGAGAGGCGGCTACCTATGGCTACACCTTC

v_gene: TRBV19
abundance: -
d_gene: -
j_gene: TRBJ1-6
CDR3aa: CASSTLLEPGSPLHF
CDR3nt: TGTGCCAGTAGTACCCTCTTGGAACCTGGATCACCCCTCCACTTT

v_gene: TRBV28
abundance: -
d_gene: -
j_gene: TRBJ2-7
CDR3aa: CASAQSYEQYF
CDR3nt: TGTGCCAGCGCTCAGTCCTACGAGCAGTACTTC

v_gene: TRBV7-2
abundance: -
d_gene: -
j_gene: TRBJ1-2
CDR3aa: CASSLFGQGDGYTF
CDR3nt: TGTGCCAGCAGCTTATTTGGGCAGGGTGATGGCTACACCTTC

v_gene: TRBV18
abundance: -
d_gene: -
j_gene: TRBJ2-7
CDR3aa: CASSPVDREQYF
CDR3nt: TGTGCCAGCTCACCAGTCGATCGCGAGCAGTACTTC

v_gene: TRBV18
abundance: -
d_gene: -
j_gene: TRBJ1-1
CDR3aa: CASSPEGVRNTEAFF
CDR3nt: TGTGCCAGCTCACCGGAGGGAGTCAGGAACACTGAAGCTTTCTTT

v_gene: TRBV6-5
abundance: -
d_gene: TRBD1
j_gene: TRBJ2-7
CDR3aa: CASSTDREPYEQYF
CDR3nt: TGTGCCAGCAGTACAGACAGGGAACCCTACGAGCAGTACTTC

v_gene: TRBV19
abundance: -
d_gene: TRBD2
j_gene: TRBJ2-3
CDR3aa: CASQSVGEGTDTQYF
CDR3nt: TGTGCCAGCCAGTCGGTGGGGGAGGGAACAGATACGCAGTATTTT

v_gene: TRBV27
abundance: -
d_gene: -
j_gene: TRBJ2-3
CDR3aa: CASSFGLGQTPDTQYF
CDR3nt: TGTGCCAGCAGTTTCGGGTTGGGTCAGACCCCAGATACGCAGTATTTT

v_gene: TRBV2
abundance: -
d_gene: -
j_gene: TRBJ2-1
CDR3aa: CASMGPRGNEQFF
CDR3nt: TGTGCCAGCATGGGGCCCAGGGGCAATGAGCAGTTCTTC

v_gene: TRBV20-1
abundance: few
d_gene: -
j_gene: TRBJ2-2
CDR3aa: CSAKTLTELFF
CDR3nt: TGCAGTGCGAAGACCCTGACGGAGCTGTTTTTT

v_gene: TRBV7-8
abundance: -
d_gene: TRBD2
j_gene: TRBJ2-2
CDR3aa: CASSLSGGAGGELFF
CDR3nt: TGTGCCAGCAGCCTCTCGGGGGGGGCCGGCGGGGAGCTGTTTTTT

v_gene: TRBV2
abundance: few
d_gene: -
j_gene: TRBJ2-7
CDR3aa: CASKDSSYEQYF
CDR3nt: TGTGCCAGCAAAGACAGCTCCTACGAGCAGTACTTC

v_gene: TRBV24-1
abundance: -
d_gene: TRBD1
j_gene: TRBJ1-2
CDR3aa: CATSDSVGKTGSYGYTF
CDR3nt: TGTGCCACCAGTGATTCGGTGGGTAAGACAGGGTCCTATGGCTACACCTTC

v_gene: TRBV7-9
abundance: -
d_gene: -
j_gene: TRBJ2-1
CDR3aa: CASSQIPGLADYNEQFF
CDR3nt: TGTGCCAGCAGCCAAATCCCGGGGCTAGCAGACTACAATGAGCAGTTCTTC

v_gene: TRBV6-5
abundance: -
d_gene: -
j_gene: TRBJ1-2
CDR3aa: CASSYSAKREGYTF
CDR3nt: TGTGCCAGCAGTTACTCGGCTAAGAGGGAGGGCTACACCTTC

v_gene: TRBV7-8
abundance: once
d_gene: -
j_gene: TRBJ1-1
CDR3aa: CASSAYGGRKNTEAFF
CDR3nt: TGTGCCAGCAGCGCGTACGGGGGACGGAAGAACACTGAAGCTTTCTTT

v_gene: TRBV6-5
abundance: -
d_gene: -
j_gene: TRBJ1-1
CDR3aa: CASSYSGGPEAFF
CDR3nt: TGTGCCAGCAGTTACTCGGGGGGACCTGAAGCTTTCTTT

v_gene: TRBV7-2
abundance: -
d_gene: TRBD2
j_gene: TRBJ2-1
CDR3aa: CASSFGGGPVEQFF
CDR3nt: TGTGCCAGCAGCTTTGGGGGAGGGCCGGTTGAGCAGTTCTTC

v_gene: TRBV5-5
abundance: -
d_gene: -
j_gene: TRBJ2-7
CDR3aa: CASSYLTGPGYEQYF
CDR3nt: TGTGCCAGCAGCTACCTGACAGGCCCTGGGTACGAGCAGTACTTC

v_gene: TRBV28
abundance: -
d_gene: -
j_gene: TRBJ1-4
CDR3aa: CASSFVRVANEKLFF
CDR3nt: TGTGCCAGCAGTTTTGTCAGGGTGGCTAATGAAAAACTGTTTTTT

v_gene: TRBV28
abundance: -
d_gene: -
j_gene: TRBJ1-4
CDR3aa: CASSLLGRDREKLFF
CDR3nt: TGTGCCAGCAGTTTATTGGGCAGGGATCGGGAAAAACTGTTTTTT

v_gene: TRBV9
abundance: -
d_gene: -
j_gene: TRBJ1-4
CDR3aa: CASSPGGGREKLFF
CDR3nt: TGTGCCAGCAGCCCCGGGGGGGGCAGGGAAAAACTGTTTTTT

v_gene: TRBV9
abundance: -
d_gene: -
j_gene: TRBJ2-7
CDR3aa: CASSVGGRTDYEQYF
CDR3nt: TGTGCCAGCAGCGTAGGGGGGCGGACGGACTACGAGCAGTACTTC

v_gene: TRBV27
abundance: -
d_gene: TRBD1
j_gene: TRBJ2-1
CDR3aa: CASSGWTGEQFF
CDR3nt: TGTGCCAGCAGTGGCTGGACAGGGGAGCAGTTCTTC

v_gene: TRBV28
abundance: few
d_gene: -
j_gene: TRBJ2-1
CDR3aa: CASSSGTGAYNEQFF
CDR3nt: TGTGCCAGCAGTTCCGGGACTGGGGCGTACAATGAGCAGTTCTTC

v_gene: TRBV5-6
abundance: -
d_gene: -
j_gene: TRBJ1-1
CDR3aa: CASSRSGRTFF
CDR3nt: TGTGCCAGCAGCCGGTCCGGGAGAACTTTCTTT

v_gene: TRBV7-3
abundance: -
d_gene: -
j_gene: TRBJ1-1
CDR3aa: CASSPPGNTEAFF
CDR3nt: TGTGCCAGCAGCCCCCCCGGGAACACTGAAGCTTTCTTT

v_gene: TRBV21-1
abundance: medium-sized
d_gene: -
j_gene: TRBJ2-7
CDR3aa: CASSKKAGDEQYF
CDR3nt: TGTGCCAGCAGCAAAAAGGCCGGGGACGAGCAGTACTTC

v_gene: TRBV5-1
abundance: -
d_gene: TRBD1
j_gene: TRBJ2-4
CDR3aa: CASSPNPTGGNIQYF
CDR3nt: TGCGCCAGCAGCCCAAACCCGACAGGGGGGAACATTCAGTACTTC

v_gene: TRBV24-1
abundance: -
d_gene: -
j_gene: TRBJ2-1
CDR3aa: CATSDLRDPRNEQFF
CDR3nt: TGTGCCACCAGTGACCTCCGGGACCCCAGGAATGAGCAGTTCTTC

v_gene: TRBV11-3
abundance: -
d_gene: -
j_gene: TRBJ2-3
CDR3aa: CASSLGQGTQYF
CDR3nt: TGTGCCAGCAGCTTAGGGCAGGGTACGCAGTATTTT

v_gene: TRBV7-9
abundance: -
d_gene: -
j_gene: TRBJ2-7
CDR3aa: CASSLRSFEQYF
CDR3nt: TGTGCCAGCAGCCTCCGTTCTTTCGAGCAGTACTTC